Given below is one T cell receptor beta chain in context. Clones were read by immunoSEQ multiplex PCR, and TCRdb kept only the in-frame ones, dropping some. The data contain hundreds of thousands of clones, 92% of them singletons. The data are from a study of shared clonotypes between healthy human individuals. Study overall: Each donor had three CD4 naive, three CD4 memory, two CD8 naive and one CD8 memory plate.

The CDR3 consists of 13 residues. Trimming removed 5 bases from V and 6 bases from J, with 12 bases in between. Germline V CDR1 and CDR2: SGHNT, YENEEA. The naive CD8 subset, CD45RO-negative cells positively selected for CCR7, excluded terminally differentiated effector memory CD45RA+ cells. The chain employs TRBV11-3 and TRBJ2-3, with D tentatively TRBD1 or TRBD2 (5 bases each). The origin of this receptor is a man aged 30 to 39 in good health. The specimen was naive CD8+ T cells sorted from blood. CDR3: CASSIGTTDTQYF. The CDR3 coding sequence is TGTGCCAGCAGCATCGGGACGACTGATACGCAGTATTTT.